Sequencing of this T cell receptor beta chain was carried out in a study of T-cell reconstitution after alpha-beta-depleted transplantation in children. It was with unique molecular identifiers that the TCRbeta library was prepared. TCRdb re-called the PCR reads through MiXCR, storing one row per CDR3 protein. This sample carries about 1,000,000 distinct CDR3 sequences, 25% to 30% of them seen once, and the ten largest clones take over 25%. Points from the study as a whole: About two months after transplant, alpha-beta T cells reportedly came from several hundred expanded graft clones. From newly produced T cells came most of the T-cell counts and diversity one year after transplant.

Of note for this clonotype: Its antigen is undetermined.

This CDR3 spans 15 amino acids. Trimming removed 4 bases at V and 3 bases at J, with 15 bases between. Germline V gene data show CDR1 as WSHSY and CDR2 as SAAADI. The specimen was PBMCs, mostly from graft donor cells, collected 360 days after TCRalphabeta/CD19-depleted stem cell transplant. This sequence joins TRBV10-2 and TRBJ1-2; D might be TRBD1 (5 bases). This clonotype was sampled from a boy less than two years old who had a stem cell transplant for SCID, so the T cells may come from the graft donor. The DNA of the CDR3 is TGCGCCAGCAGTGGCCCCTGGGGCTCCCACTATGGCTACACCTTC. Amino acid sequence: CASSGPWGSHYGYTF.